The 6 T cell receptor beta chains below come from one sample, sequenced in a study of shared clonotypes between healthy human individuals. Data came from immunoSEQ multiplex PCR; TCRdb stores just in-frame clones and leaves some out. The repertoire consists of more than 2 million clones, with roughly 95% occurring once and the leading ten covering around 1.1%. In the naive CD8 group, cells lacked CD45RO and were positively selected for CCR7, so terminally differentiated effector memory CD45RA+ cells were left out. Sequencing was done on a sample of naive CD8+ T cells sorted from blood. These receptor sequences come from a man between 18 and 29 years old in good health.

Remarks on this clone: In the same sample, other DNA sequences code for this CDR3. The chain links TRBV27 to TRBJ2-3, with D possibly matching TRBD2 (6 bases). The CDR3 length is 15 residues. Trimming removed 3 bases at V and 1 base at J, with 11 bases between. Germline V gene sequence: CDR1 MNHEY, CDR2 SMNVEV (reference sequence). CDR3 bases: TGTGCCAGCAGTTTTCAAGCGGGTGGCACAGATACGCAGTATTTT. As protein: CASSFQAGGTDTQYF.

The chain joins TRBV28 to TRBJ2-3; D gene ambiguous. Germline loops: CDR1 MDHEN, CDR2 SYDVKM. Trimming took 3 bases from V and 3 from J, leaving 7 bases between them. The CDR3 totals 13 residues. Written as DNA, the CDR3 is TGTGCCAGCAGTTTTGGGCGAACAGATACGCAGTATTTT. Residues: CASSFGRTDTQYF.

In the case of this clone: Other DNA sequences from this sample encode an identical CDR3 as well. The rearrangement joins TRBV7-9 to TRBJ2-7, with no clear D. The CDR3 is 13 amino acids. CDR1 SEHNR and CDR2 FQNEAQ come from the germline V gene (reference sequence). Trimming took 5 bases from V and 3 from J, leaving 11 bases between them. The CDR3 reads CASSPDGSYEQYF. The CDR3 coding sequence is TGTGCCAGCAGCCCTGACGGAAGCTACGAGCAGTACTTC.

The chain recombines TRBV10-1 with TRBJ2-3; TRBD2 is a possible D gene (6 bases). Trimming took off 7 bases at V and 6 bases at J, with 17 bases between the two ends. CDR1 and CDR2 (germline): WNHNN, SYGVQD (reference sequence). The CDR3 runs 14 residues. The CDR3 coding sequence is TGCGCCAGCATGACGGGATTGGGGGGTGATACGCAGTATTTT. This gives the protein CASMTGLGGDTQYF.

The chain recombines TRBV6-6 with TRBJ2-7, with D unclear. CDR3 length equals 13 residues. Germline values: CDR1 MNHNY, CDR2 SVGAGI (reference sequence). Trimming took 2 bases from V and 3 from J, leaving 8 bases between them. The CDR3 region is CASSYHLIYEQYF. CDR3 bases: TGTGCCAGCAGTTACCACCTGATCTACGAGCAGTACTTC.

Details on this clone: This sample also contains other DNA sequences that code for the same CDR3. The chain links TRBV6-5 to TRBJ2-5; 7 nucleotides align to TRBD2. The V gene's germline CDR1 is MNHEY and CDR2 SVGAGI. This CDR3 is built from 16 residues. V dropped 0 bases and J dropped 2; count of bases not matched to a gene: 6. The CDR3 nucleotides read TGTGCCAGCAGTTACTCCAGCGGGGCTTATCAAGAGACCCAGTACTTC. As protein: CASSYSSGAYQETQYF.